This T cell receptor (beta chain) was documented in a study of blood T cell repertoires in COVID-19. Study-level background: The United States, Italy and Spain provided the acute and convalescent COVID-19 samples. Sources were T cells, B-cell-depleted T cells, or PBMCs; the material itself was cDNA or gDNA.

Trimming stripped 6 bases from V and 6 bases from J, with 6 bases between. This CDR3 region has 11 residues. In the original analysis: For nucleated cells, counts were estimated from reference gene primer amplification. TCRdb keeps only in-frame clones here, not all; method: immunoSEQ multiplex PCR. That table is the source of V, J and clone size, and D and trimming were worked out from the DNA. The sample has about 330,000 clones; over 75% are singletons. The chain is built from TRBV12-3 or TRBV12-4 and TRBJ2-1; D uncertain. The receptor was isolated from a human donor in a cohort sampled during active COVID-19. Sequenced: peripheral blood. CDR3 in amino acids: CASSRVNEQFF. The CDR3 coding sequence is TGTGCCAGCAGCCGTGTCAATGAGCAGTTCTTC.